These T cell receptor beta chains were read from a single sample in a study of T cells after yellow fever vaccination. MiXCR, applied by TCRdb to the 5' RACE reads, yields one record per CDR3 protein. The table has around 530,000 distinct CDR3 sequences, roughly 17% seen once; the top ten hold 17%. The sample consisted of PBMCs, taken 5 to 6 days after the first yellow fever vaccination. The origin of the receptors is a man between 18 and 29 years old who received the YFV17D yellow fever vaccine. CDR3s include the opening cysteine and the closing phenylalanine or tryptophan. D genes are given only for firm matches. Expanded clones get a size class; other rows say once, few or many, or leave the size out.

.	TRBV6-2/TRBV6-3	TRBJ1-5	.	CASSRPTDSNQPQHF	TGTGCCAGCAGTCGCCCGACGGATAGCAATCAGCCCCAGCATTTT
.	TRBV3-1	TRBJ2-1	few	CASSQITRINTNEQFF	TGTGCCAGCAGCCAAATCACCAGGATAAACACCAATGAGCAGTTCTTC
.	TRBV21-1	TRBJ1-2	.	CASPRGSEPLTMATPSRGNTF	.
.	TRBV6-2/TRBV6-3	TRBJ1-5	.	CASSNSHNQPQHF	TGTGCCAGCAGCAACAGCCACAATCAGCCCCAGCATTTT
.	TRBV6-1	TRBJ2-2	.	CARRLDTNTGELFF	TGTGCCAGAAGGTTGGACACGAACACCGGGGAGCTGTTTTTT
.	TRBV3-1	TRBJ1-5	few	CASSQGWPPNQPQHF	TGTGCCAGCAGCCAAGGATGGCCGCCGAATCAGCCCCAGCATTTT
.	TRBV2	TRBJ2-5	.	CASSDVNPRLGSKQETQYF	TGTGCCAGCAGTGATGTCAATCCCCGCCTGGGCAGCAAGCAAGAGACCCAGTACTTC
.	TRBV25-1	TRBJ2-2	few	CASSEYMGETGELFF	TGTGCCAGCAGTGAATATATGGGGGAAACCGGGGAGCTGTTTTTT
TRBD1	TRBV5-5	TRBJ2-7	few	CASSSRAPGQGYEQYF	TGTGCCAGCAGCTCTCGGGCTCCGGGACAGGGCTACGAGCAGTACTTC
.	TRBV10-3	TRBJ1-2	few	CAISNTQGRDGYTF	TGTGCCATCAGCAACACCCAAGGCAGGGACGGCTACACCTTC
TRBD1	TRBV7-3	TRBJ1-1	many	CASSIQGAGTEAFF	TGTGCCAGCAGCATACAGGGGGCAGGCACTGAAGCTTTCTTT
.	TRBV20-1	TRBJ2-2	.	CSATGTENTGELFF	TGCAGTGCTACCGGGACGGAGAACACCGGGGAGCTGTTTTTT
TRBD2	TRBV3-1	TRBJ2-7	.	CASSHSSGGASGQYF	TGTGCCAGCAGCCACAGTAGCGGGGGGGCCTCCGGGCAGTACTTC
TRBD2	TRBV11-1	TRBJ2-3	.	CASSPRLAGGPSTDTQYF	TGTGCCAGCAGCCCCCGACTAGCGGGGGGACCTAGCACAGATACGCAGTATTTT
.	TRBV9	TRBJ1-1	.	CASRPEAFF	TGTGCCAGCAGGCCCGAAGCTTTCTTT
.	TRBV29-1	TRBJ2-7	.	CSVNNRESGYEQYF	TGCAGCGTAAATAACAGGGAATCGGGGTACGAGCAGTACTTC
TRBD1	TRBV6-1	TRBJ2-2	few	CASIGQGNTGELFF	TGTGCCAGCATCGGACAGGGTAACACCGGGGAGCTGTTTTTT
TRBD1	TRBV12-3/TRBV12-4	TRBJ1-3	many	CASGLTGGNTIYF	TGTGCCAGCGGCTTGACAGGGGGAAACACCATATATTTT
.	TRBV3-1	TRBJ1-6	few	CASSQDLGSSYNSPLHF	TGTGCCAGCAGCCAAGATCTCGGGAGCTCCTATAATTCACCCCTCCACTTT
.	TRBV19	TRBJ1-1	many	CASSIDSRGGTEAFF	TGTGCCAGTAGTATAGATAGCCGGGGGGGCACTGAAGCTTTCTTT
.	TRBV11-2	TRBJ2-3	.	CASSPQGKRAYF	TGTGCCAGCAGCCCACAGGGAAAGCGTGCGTATTTT
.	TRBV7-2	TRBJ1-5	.	CASSFLSNSNQPQHF	TGTGCCAGCAGCTTCTTAAGTAATAGCAATCAGCCCCAGCATTTT
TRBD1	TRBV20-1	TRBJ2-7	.	CSARDRRGQYEQYF	TGCAGTGCTAGAGATCGCAGGGGGCAATACGAGCAGTACTTC
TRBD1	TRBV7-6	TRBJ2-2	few	CASSTGVGELFF	TGTGCCAGCAGCACAGGGGTCGGGGAGCTGTTTTTT
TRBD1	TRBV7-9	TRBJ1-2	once	CASSSSIGTGRGYTF	TGTGCCAGCAGCTCGTCAATTGGGACAGGGCGAGGCTACACCTTC
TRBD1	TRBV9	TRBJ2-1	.	CASSGTGVGYEQFF	TGTGCCAGCAGCGGGACAGGGGTGGGCTATGAGCAGTTCTTC
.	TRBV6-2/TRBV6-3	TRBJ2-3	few	CASSYFGSADTQYF	TGTGCCAGCAGTTACTTCGGGTCGGCGGATACGCAGTATTTT
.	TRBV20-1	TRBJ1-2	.	CSAPGSWGYTF	TGCAGTGCCCCAGGGTCATGGGGCTACACCTTC
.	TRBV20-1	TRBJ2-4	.	CSAREPIPREKNIQYF	TGCAGTGCTAGAGAGCCTATCCCCAGGGAGAAAAACATTCAGTACTTC
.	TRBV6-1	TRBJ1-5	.	CASSARDNNQPQHF	TGTGCCAGCAGTGCCCGGGACAACAATCAGCCCCAGCATTTT
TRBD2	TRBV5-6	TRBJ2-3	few	CASSDSGGLDTQYF	TGTGCCAGCAGCGACAGCGGGGGCCTGGATACGCAGTATTTT
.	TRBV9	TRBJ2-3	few	CASGPLSSSDTQYF	TGTGCCAGCGGCCCCCTTAGTAGCTCCGATACGCAGTATTTT
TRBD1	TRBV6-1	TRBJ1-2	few	CASTPGQGHGYTF	TGTGCCAGCACCCCCGGACAGGGCCATGGCTACACCTTC
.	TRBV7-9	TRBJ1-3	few	CASTISSSGNTIYF	TGTGCCAGCACTATTTCGAGCTCTGGAAACACCATATATTTT
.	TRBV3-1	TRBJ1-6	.	CASSQGYNSPLHF	TGTGCCAGCAGCCAAGGGTATAATTCACCCCTCCACTTT
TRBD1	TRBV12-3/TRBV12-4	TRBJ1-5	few	CASSLAHSGGQPQHF	TGTGCCAGCAGTTTAGCGCACTCAGGGGGTCAGCCCCAGCATTTT
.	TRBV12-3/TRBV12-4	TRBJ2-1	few	CASTLSLEEQFF	TGTGCCAGCACCCTAAGCCTAGAAGAGCAGTTCTTC
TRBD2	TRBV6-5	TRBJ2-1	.	CASSYSWAGGLNEQFF	TGTGCCAGCAGTTACTCTTGGGCGGGGGGTCTAAATGAGCAGTTCTTC
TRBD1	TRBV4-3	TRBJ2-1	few	CASSQDGTGPPSSYNEQFF	TGCGCCAGCAGCCAAGATGGGACAGGGCCCCCAAGCTCCTACAATGAGCAGTTCTTC
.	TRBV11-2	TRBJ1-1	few	CASSLERLNEAFF	TGTGCCAGCAGCTTAGAAAGGCTAAATGAAGCTTTCTTT
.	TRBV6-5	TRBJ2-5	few	CASSFPLGGQETQYF	TGTGCCAGCAGTTTCCCACTTGGGGGCCAAGAGACCCAGTACTTC
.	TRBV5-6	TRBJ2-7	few	CASSFGGTVLHEQYF	TGTGCCAGCAGCTTTGGCGGGACAGTTCTTCACGAGCAGTACTTC
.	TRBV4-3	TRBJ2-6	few	CASSPDWTGANVLTF	TGCGCCAGCAGCCCAGACTGGACAGGGGCCAACGTCCTGACTTTC
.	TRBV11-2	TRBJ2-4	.	CASSFSSADAKNIQYF	TGTGCCAGCAGCTTTTCGTCAGCCGACGCCAAAAACATTCAGTACTTC
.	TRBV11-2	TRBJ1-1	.	CASSQGPSGRGAFF	TGTGCCAGCAGCCAAGGTCCCAGCGGACGTGGCGCTTTCTTT